This is a list of T cell receptor beta chains from one sample in a study of blood T cell repertoires in COVID-19. The method was immunoSEQ multiplex PCR; TCRdb's version includes in-frame clones alone and lacks a portion of them. The table has approximately 110,000 clones, around 83% seen once. Specimen: peripheral blood. These receptors all come from a human donor in a cohort sampled during active COVID-19. CDR3s include the opening cysteine and the closing phenylalanine or tryptophan.

v_gene: TRBV7-8; CDR3aa: CASSIIQGTEAFF
v_gene: TRBV4-1; CDR3aa: CASSQGGWGEYEETQYF
v_gene: TRBV5-1; CDR3aa: CASSLGSIDSNQPQHF
v_gene: TRBV2; CDR3aa: CASSERGIFNNEQFF
v_gene: TRBV6-1; CDR3aa: CASSEDRGLSPLHF
v_gene: TRBV9; CDR3aa: CASSGASTDTQYF
v_gene: TRBV9; CDR3aa: CASSVGYAGDEKLFF
v_gene: TRBV5-1; CDR3aa: CASSPMGGINQPQHF
v_gene: TRBV5-1; CDR3aa: CASSSQGAVGETQYF
v_gene: TRBV7-9; CDR3aa: CASSLALERPQPETQYF
v_gene: TRBV10-3; CDR3aa: CAITFHPDTGELFF
v_gene: TRBV28; CDR3aa: CASRETDQPQHF
v_gene: TRBV5-1; CDR3aa: CASSSGLAGGPPLETQYF
v_gene: TRBV30; CDR3aa: CAWSSLRGQLTEAFF
v_gene: TRBV5-4; CDR3aa: CASSSGGAPYEQYF
v_gene: TRBV6-5; CDR3aa: CATHQGGTGKNEQYF
v_gene: TRBV27; CDR3aa: CASSFLARRNTEAFF
v_gene: TRBV28; CDR3aa: CASSPTGILDESRGAFF